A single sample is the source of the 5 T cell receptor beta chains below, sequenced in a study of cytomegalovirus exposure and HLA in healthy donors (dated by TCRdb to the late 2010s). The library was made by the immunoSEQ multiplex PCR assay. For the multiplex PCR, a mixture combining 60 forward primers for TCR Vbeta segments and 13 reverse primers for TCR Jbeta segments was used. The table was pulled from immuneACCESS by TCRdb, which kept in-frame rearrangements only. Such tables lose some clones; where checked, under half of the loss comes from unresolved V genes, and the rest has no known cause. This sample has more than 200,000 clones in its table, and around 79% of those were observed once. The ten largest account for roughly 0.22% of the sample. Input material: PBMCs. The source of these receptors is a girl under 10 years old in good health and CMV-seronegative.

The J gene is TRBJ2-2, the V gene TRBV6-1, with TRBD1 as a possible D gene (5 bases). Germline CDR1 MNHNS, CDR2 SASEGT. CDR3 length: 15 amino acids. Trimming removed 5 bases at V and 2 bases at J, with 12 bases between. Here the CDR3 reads CASSTRTQNTGELFF. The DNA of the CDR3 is TGTGCCAGCAGTACCCGGACACAAAACACCGGGGAGCTGTTTTTT.

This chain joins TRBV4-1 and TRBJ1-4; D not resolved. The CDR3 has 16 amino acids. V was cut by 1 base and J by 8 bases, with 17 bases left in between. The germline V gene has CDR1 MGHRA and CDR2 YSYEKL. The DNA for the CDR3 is TGCGCCAGCAGCCAAGGCCTGCGGGATCCCCCAGAAAAACTGTTTTTT. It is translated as CASSQGLRDPPEKLFF.

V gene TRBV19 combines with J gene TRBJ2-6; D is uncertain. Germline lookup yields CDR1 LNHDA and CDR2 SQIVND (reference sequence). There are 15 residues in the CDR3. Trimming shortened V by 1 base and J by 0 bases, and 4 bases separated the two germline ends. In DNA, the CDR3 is TGTGCCAGTAGTATAGCGGGCTCTGGGGCCAACGTCCTGACTTTC. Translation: CASSIAGSGANVLTF.

The CDR3 DNA follows: TGTGCCAGCAGCCCCGGCGGGGAGGTTAACACTGAAGCTTTCTTT. Amino acid sequence: CASSPGGEVNTEAFF. The chain couples TRBV13 to TRBJ1-1, with D hard to call. The ends were cut back, 5 bases at V and 2 bases at J, with 15 bases in the middle. CDR1 is PRHDT, CDR2 FYEKMQ, per germline (reference sequence). The CDR3 totals 15 residues.

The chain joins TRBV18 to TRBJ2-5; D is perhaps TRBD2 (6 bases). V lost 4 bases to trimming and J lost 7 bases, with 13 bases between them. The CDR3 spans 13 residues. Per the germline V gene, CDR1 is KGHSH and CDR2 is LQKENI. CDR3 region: CASSRDSMGTQYF. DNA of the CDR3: TGTGCCAGCTCACGGGACTCGATGGGGACCCAGTACTTC.